This TCR beta chain was sequenced in a study of cytomegalovirus exposure and HLA in healthy donors. Study outcomes and limitations: Several V segments, TRBV6-2 and TRBV6-3 among them, could not be told apart and were dropped. Later analysis showed TCR association rates varying by HLA locus, highest for DRB1 and lowest for HLA-C. Most CMV-associated TCR beta chains appeared HLA-restricted in a later analysis.

A word on this clone: The antigen remains undetermined.

PCR involved 60 Vbeta and 13 Jbeta primers. TCRdb's copy holds only in-frame clones and misses some; the assay was immunoSEQ multiplex PCR. The sample includes 99,000 or so clones, around 85% of them seen just once. Germline V CDR1 and CDR2: SNHLY, FYNNEI. The CDR3 length is 13 residues. The V and J ends lost 8 bases and 5 bases respectively, with 15 bases between them. V is TRBV2 and J is TRBJ1-1; the D is unclear. This TCR was sampled from a man aged 25 to 45 in good health and CMV-seropositive. Material for sequencing was PBMCs. This CDR3 is CASAPEEETEAFF. The DNA of the CDR3 is TGTGCCAGCGCTCCCGAGGAGGAGACTGAAGCTTTCTTT. The whole variable domain, filled in from reference TRBV2 and TRBJ1-1, reads EPEVTQTPSHQVTQMGQEVILRCVPISNHLYFYWYRQILGQKVEFLVSFYNNEISEKSEIFDDQFSVERPDGSNFTLKIRSTKLEDSAMYFCASAPEEETEAFFGQGTRLTVV.